This T cell receptor (beta chain) was documented in a study of Graves' ophthalmopathy and Graves' hyperthyroidism. Amplification of TCR beta CDR3 regions used RNA transcripts. The workflow started with a first-round RT-PCR run with HTBI primers and then moved on to a second-round multiplex PCR. TCRdb passed the multiplex PCR reads through MiXCR, listing each CDR3 protein once. The sample carries about 740,000 distinct CDR3 sequences, roughly two fifths recorded once. This clonotype was detected a few times. CDR1 and CDR2 from the germline V gene are SGHNT and YENEEA. The length of the CDR3 is 19 residues. The germline V and J ends were trimmed by 0 bases and 1 base, with 21 bases remaining between them. Presentation of ophthalmopathy in the donors involved moderate-to-severe activity, CAS ≥3, NOSPECS ≥4 and a duration under 3 months.

The rearrangement links TRBV11-3 to TRBJ2-5; D not resolved. This TCR derives from an adult man with Graves' ophthalmopathy. Sequencing was carried out using peripheral blood. CDR3 loop: CASSLDDGVRVRGQETQYF. CDR3 sequence (DNA): TGTGCCAGCAGCTTAGATGACGGAGTCCGGGTTCGTGGCCAAGAGACCCAGTACTTC.